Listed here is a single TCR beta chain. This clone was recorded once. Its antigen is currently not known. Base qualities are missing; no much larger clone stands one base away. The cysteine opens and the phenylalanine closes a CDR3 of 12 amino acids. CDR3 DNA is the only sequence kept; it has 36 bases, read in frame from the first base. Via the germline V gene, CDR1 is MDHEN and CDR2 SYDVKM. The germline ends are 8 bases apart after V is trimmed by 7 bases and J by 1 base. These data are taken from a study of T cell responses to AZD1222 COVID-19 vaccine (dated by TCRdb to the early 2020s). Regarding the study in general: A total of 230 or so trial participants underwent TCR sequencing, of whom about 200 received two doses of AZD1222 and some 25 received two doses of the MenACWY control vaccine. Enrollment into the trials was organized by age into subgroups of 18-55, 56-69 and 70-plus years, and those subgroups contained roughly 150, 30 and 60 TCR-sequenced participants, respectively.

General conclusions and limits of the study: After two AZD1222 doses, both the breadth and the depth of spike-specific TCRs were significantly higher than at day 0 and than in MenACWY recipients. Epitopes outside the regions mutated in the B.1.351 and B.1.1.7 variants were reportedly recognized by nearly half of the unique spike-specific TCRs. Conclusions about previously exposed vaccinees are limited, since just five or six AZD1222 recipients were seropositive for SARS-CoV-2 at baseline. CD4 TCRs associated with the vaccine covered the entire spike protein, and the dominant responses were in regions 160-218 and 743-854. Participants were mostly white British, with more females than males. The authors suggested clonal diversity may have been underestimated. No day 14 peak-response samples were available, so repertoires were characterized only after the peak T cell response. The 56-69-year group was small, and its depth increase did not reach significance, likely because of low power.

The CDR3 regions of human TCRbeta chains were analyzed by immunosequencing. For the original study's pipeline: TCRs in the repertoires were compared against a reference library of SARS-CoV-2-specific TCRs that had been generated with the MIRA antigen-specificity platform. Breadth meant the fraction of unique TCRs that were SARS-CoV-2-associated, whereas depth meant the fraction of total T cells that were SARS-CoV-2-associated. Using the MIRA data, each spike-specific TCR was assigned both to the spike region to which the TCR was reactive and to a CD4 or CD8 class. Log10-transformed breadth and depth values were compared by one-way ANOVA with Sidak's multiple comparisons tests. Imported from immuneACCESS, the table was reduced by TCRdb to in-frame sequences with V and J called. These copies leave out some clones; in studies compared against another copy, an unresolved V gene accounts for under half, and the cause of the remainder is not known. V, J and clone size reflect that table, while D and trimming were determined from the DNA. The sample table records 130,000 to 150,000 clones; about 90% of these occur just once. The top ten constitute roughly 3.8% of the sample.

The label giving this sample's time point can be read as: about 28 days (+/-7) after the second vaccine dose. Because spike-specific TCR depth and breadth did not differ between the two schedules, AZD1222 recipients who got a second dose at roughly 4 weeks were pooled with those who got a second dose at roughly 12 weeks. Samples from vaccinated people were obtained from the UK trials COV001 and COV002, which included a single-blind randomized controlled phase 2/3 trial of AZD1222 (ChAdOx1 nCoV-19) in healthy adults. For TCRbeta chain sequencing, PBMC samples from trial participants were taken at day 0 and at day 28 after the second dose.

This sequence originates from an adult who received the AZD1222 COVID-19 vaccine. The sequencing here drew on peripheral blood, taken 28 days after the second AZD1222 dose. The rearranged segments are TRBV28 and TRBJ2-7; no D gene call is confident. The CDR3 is CASNLLSYEQYF. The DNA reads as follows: TGTGCCAGCAATCTATTATCCTACGAGCAGTACTTC.